This TCR beta chain emerged from a study of shared clonotypes between healthy human individuals. Whole-study results and caveats: Lower generation probabilities were found for non-shared clonotypes than for those shared by all four donors.

From germline, CDR1 is SNHLY and CDR2 FYNNEI. V lost 0 bases and J 1 base, leaving 1 base between the germline ends. The CDR3 contains 13 residues. The table lists this clone with a count of one. The target antigen is unknown. Using immunoSEQ multiplex PCR, the repertoire was profiled, and TCRdb retains in-frame clones only, with some absent. Of 100,000 to 120,000 clones in the sample, around 65% were seen once. The sequenced sample consisted of memory CD8+ T cells sorted from blood. Subset meaning: CD45RO+ cells pooled with CCR7-negative TemRA cells. The clonotype originates from a woman under 40 in good health. The chain recombines TRBV2 with TRBJ1-5; no clear D gene. The CDR3 coding sequence is TGTGCCAGCAGTGAAGCCAGCAATCAGCCCCAGCATTTT. It translates to CASSEASNQPQHF.